The 17 T cell receptor beta chains below all came from one sample that was sequenced in a study of T cells after posttransplantation cyclophosphamide. Assay: immunoSEQ multiplex PCR; the TCRdb copy retains only in-frame clones and omits some. The sample yields 15,000 or so clones, over 60% seen once. A marrow graft followed busulfan-fludarabine conditioning, with cyclophosphamide on days +3 and +4. The sequences come from CD8+ T cells sorted from PBMCs, collected roughly 250 weeks after a stem cell transplant with posttransplant cyclophosphamide. The receptors derive from a female patient aged 40-50 years who received an allogeneic stem cell transplant from a related donor, was CMV-positive, and had no GVHD. Part of the T cell pool may stem from the graft donor.

V gene TRBV5-1 combines with J gene TRBJ2-2; 9 bases map to TRBD2. Germline V CDR1 and CDR2: SGHRS, YFSETQ. This CDR3 is built from 16 residues. Losses at the gene ends were 0 bases for V and 6 bases for J; bases not matched to a gene: 6. DNA of the CDR3: TGCGCCAGCAGCTTGGAGGCGGGGGGGCCTCCCGGGGAGCTGTTTTTT. As protein: CASSLEAGGPPGELFF.

The V call is TRBV25-1, the J call TRBJ2-3; no clear D gene. The CDR3 has 11 amino acids. Trimming shortened V by 6 bases and J by 6 bases, and 7 bases separated the two germline ends. Germline V lookup: CDR1 MGHDK, CDR2 SYGVNS. The CDR3 DNA sequence: TGTGCCAGCAGACATTGGGATACGCAGTATTTT. Its translation: CASRHWDTQYF.

This chain links TRBV4-2 with TRBJ1-4; 8 bases agree with TRBD1. V was pared by 0 bases and J by 0 bases, with 9 bases of the junction left unmatched. The CDR3 consists of 19 residues. Germline lookup yields CDR1 LGHNA and CDR2 YNFKEQ. The CDR3 DNA sequence: TGTGCCAGCAGCCAAGACTTGGGACAGGAGTATGCAACTAATGAAAAACTGTTTTTT. This gives the protein CASSQDLGQEYATNEKLFF.

This clone has only one observation. The J gene is TRBJ2-5, the V gene TRBV9, with 9 bases matching TRBD2. Germline V gene lookup returns CDR1 SGDLS and CDR2 YYNGEE. The J segment lost 5 bases and the V segment lost 0 bases, leaving 5 bases of the junction unmatched. This CDR3 is built from 15 residues. Here the CDR3 reads CASSVEGAGGETQYF. CDR3 in DNA: TGTGCCAGCAGCGTAGAAGGAGCGGGGGGTGAGACCCAGTACTTC.

The chain uses TRBV18 and TRBJ2-5; no clear D gene. V was pared by 8 bases and J by 6 bases, with 16 bases between. The CDR3 extends over 13 amino acids. From germline, CDR1 is KGHSH and CDR2 LQKENI. CDR3 region: CASHSAAQKTQYF. The CDR3, as DNA: TGTGCCAGCCACTCCGCGGCACAAAAGACCCAGTACTTC.

Sample share makes this clone large. The V call is TRBV7-9, the J call TRBJ2-7; D might be TRBD1 (6 bases). The germline CDR1 and CDR2 sequences are SEHNR and FQNEAQ (reference sequence). V was pared by 0 bases and J by 5 bases, with 14 bases between. The CDR3 consists of 15 residues. The CDR3 DNA follows: TGTGCCAGCAGCTTAGCTCCGGGACACGGGGACGAGCAGTACTTC. This sequence encodes CASSLAPGHGDEQYF.

This chain connects TRBV7-9 to TRBJ2-5, with TRBD2 as a possible D gene (6 bases). CDR1 SEHNR and CDR2 FQNEAQ come from the germline V gene (reference sequence). The CDR3 runs to 12 residues. The V end was cut by 2 bases, the J end by 5 bases, with 6 bases between. The CDR3 reads CASSLLAETQYF. CDR3 in DNA: TGTGCCAGCAGCTTACTAGCGGAGACCCAGTACTTC.

CDR3 in DNA: TGTGCCAGCAGCTTAGCCAGAATCTCTAGCACAGATACGCAGTATTTT. Translated, it gives CASSLARISSTDTQYF. This rearrangement joins TRBV11-1 to TRBJ2-3; D uncertain. This CDR3 has 16 residues. Trimming shortened V by 0 bases and J by 0 bases, and 10 bases separated the two germline ends. CDR1 SGHAT and CDR2 FQDESV come from the germline V gene (reference sequence).

The V gene is TRBV7-8, the J gene TRBJ2-7; D uncertain. V was cut by 5 bases and J by 3 bases, with 14 bases left in between. Germline V gives CDR1 SGHVS, CDR2 FQNEAQ. This CDR3 contains 14 residues. The CDR3 is CASSPEVDGYEQYF. Written as DNA, the CDR3 is TGTGCCAGCAGCCCCGAGGTGGATGGCTACGAGCAGTACTTC.

This sequence joins TRBV28 and TRBJ1-1; no clear D gene. Germline V gene data show CDR1 as MDHEN and CDR2 as SYDVKM. V lost 11 bases to trimming and J lost 0 bases, with 7 bases between them. The CDR3 spans 11 residues. CDR3 sequence: CALGVNTEAFF. CDR3 nucleotides: TGTGCCTTAGGAGTGAACACTGAAGCTTTCTTT.

The V gene is TRBV14, the J gene TRBJ2-3, with 9 nucleotides matching TRBD1. Trimming took 4 bases from V and 9 from J; bases not matched to a gene: 11. The CDR3 has 15 residues. Germline V gene lookup returns CDR1 SGHDN and CDR2 FVKESK. In DNA, the CDR3 is TGTGCCAGCAGCCCAGTCCCGGGACAGGGTTTAACGCAGTATTTT. Its translation: CASSPVPGQGLTQYF.

This rearrangement joins TRBV19 to TRBJ1-1; TRBD1 matches 8 bases. The ends lost 5 bases at V and 4 bases at J; junction bases unmatched: 12. Germline assignment: CDR1 LNHDA and CDR2 SQIVND (reference sequence). The length of the CDR3 is 16 residues. The CDR3 nucleotides read TGTGCCAGTAGTCCGGGACAGGAGGGGATGGTCACTGAAGCTTTCTTT. This sequence encodes CASSPGQEGMVTEAFF.

V and J are TRBV18 and TRBJ2-5; the D is unclear. This CDR3 comprises 15 residues. The V end lost 1 base, the J end lost 2 bases, and 11 bases lay between the germline ends. Germline V gene data show CDR1 as KGHSH and CDR2 as LQKENI. The CDR3 reads CASSPLMSEQETQYF. Written as DNA, the CDR3 is TGTGCCAGCTCACCACTGATGTCAGAACAAGAGACCCAGTACTTC.

This chain connects TRBV14 to TRBJ2-2; D is unresolved. CDR1 and CDR2 from the germline V gene are SGHDN and FVKESK. This CDR3 spans 13 amino acids. V shed 2 bases and J shed 4 bases, with 5 bases lying between them. DNA for the CDR3: TGTGCCAGCAGCCAAACAAGCACCGGGGAGCTGTTTTTT. As protein: CASSQTSTGELFF. The complete variable domain, with remaining parts taken from reference TRBV14 and TRBJ2-2, reads EAGVTQFPSHSVIEKGQTVTLRCDPISGHDNLYWYRRVMGKEIKFLLHFVKESKQDESGMPNNRFLAERTGGTYSTLKVQPAELEDSGVYFCASSQTSTGELFFGEGSRLTVL.

The CDR3 spells CASSLGLESGTEAFF. The CDR3 DNA reads as TGTGCCAGCAGCTTAGGACTTGAGTCTGGCACTGAAGCTTTCTTT. The chain is built from TRBV7-9 and TRBJ1-1; D gene unclear. Per germline, CDR1 SEHNR and CDR2 FQNEAQ (reference sequence). Deletions cut 1 base from V and 4 bases from J, with 13 bases between. The CDR3 contains 15 residues. Full variable domain (rest looked up from reference TRBV7-9 and TRBJ1-1): DTGVSQNPRHKITKRGQNVTFRCDPISEHNRLYWYRQTLGQGPEFLTYFQNEAQLEKSRLLSDRFSAERPKGSFSTLEIQRTEQGDSAMYLCASSLGLESGTEAFFGQGTRLTVV.

The V and J genes are TRBV11-2 and TRBJ2-7; the match to TRBD2 covers 7 bases. J lost 4 bases, V lost 5 bases, and 14 bases had no gene match. The CDR3 extends over 16 amino acids. Germline-derived CDR1 and CDR2 are SGHAT and FQNNGV. The CDR3, as DNA: TGTGCCAGCAGCCAACCGGGACTATTGCGTCGGTACGAGCAGTACTTC. Its protein product is CASSQPGLLRRYEQYF.

The rearrangement joins TRBV10-3 to TRBJ1-5; D ambiguous. This CDR3 has 15 residues. The V end was cut by 6 bases, the J end by 0 bases, with 12 bases between. The germline V gene encodes CDR1 ENHRY and CDR2 SYGVKD. The CDR3 DNA follows: TGTGCCATCAGGGCTACAGAGAATAGCAATCAGCCCCAGCATTTT. It translates to CAIRATENSNQPQHF.